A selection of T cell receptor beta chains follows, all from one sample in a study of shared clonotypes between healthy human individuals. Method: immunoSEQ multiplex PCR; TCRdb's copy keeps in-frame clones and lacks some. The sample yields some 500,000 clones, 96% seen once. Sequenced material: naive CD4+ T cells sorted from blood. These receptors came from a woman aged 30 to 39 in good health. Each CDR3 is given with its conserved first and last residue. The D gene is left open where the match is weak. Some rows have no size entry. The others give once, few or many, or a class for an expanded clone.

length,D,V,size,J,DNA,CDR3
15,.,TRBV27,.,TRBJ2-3,TGTGCCAGCAGTTTGAGGGGAAGTAGCACAGATACGCAGTATTTT,CASSLRGSSTDTQYF
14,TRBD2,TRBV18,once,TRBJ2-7,TGTGCCAGCCAAAGCGGGGCAAGCTCCTACGAGCAGTACTTC,CASQSGASSYEQYF
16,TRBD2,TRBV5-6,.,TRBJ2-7,TGTGCCAGCAGCTCCCTAGGGCTAGCGGGTACCTACGAGCAGTACTTC,CASSSLGLAGTYEQYF
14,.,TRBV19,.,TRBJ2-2,TGTGCCAGTAGTATTGCGGCGGGAACCGGGGAGCTGTTTTTT,CASSIAAGTGELFF
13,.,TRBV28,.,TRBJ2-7,TGTGCCAGCAGTTTACGCGGGTTTAACGAGCAGTACTTC,CASSLRGFNEQYF
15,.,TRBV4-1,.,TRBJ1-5,TGCGCCAGCAGCCCGGGGGCGGGGGCCAATCAGCCCCAGCATTTT,CASSPGAGANQPQHF
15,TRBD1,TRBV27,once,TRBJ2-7,TGTGCCAGCAGTTCCCGGGACAGAACCTCCTACGAGCAGTACTTC,CASSSRDRTSYEQYF
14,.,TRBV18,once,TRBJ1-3,TGTGCCAGCTCACCCAGCAGGGGACCTAACACCATATATTTT,CASSPSRGPNTIYF
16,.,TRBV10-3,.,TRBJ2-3,TGTGCCATCAGTGAGTGGGGGGCGTATAACACAGATACGCAGTATTTT,CAISEWGAYNTDTQYF
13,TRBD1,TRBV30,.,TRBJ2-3,TGTGCCTGGAGTGGGGGACAGTCAGATACGCAGTATTTT,CAWSGGQSDTQYF
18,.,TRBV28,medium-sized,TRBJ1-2,TGTGCCAGCAGTTTTTCCCCGTTCACAGGGTCGGACGACTATGGCTACACCTTC,CASSFSPFTGSDDYGYTF
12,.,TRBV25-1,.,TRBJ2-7,TGTGCCAGCGCCCGGGGCCCCCACGAGCAGTACTTC,CASARGPHEQYF
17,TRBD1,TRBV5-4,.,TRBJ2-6,TGTGCCAGCCTCCGGGACAGGAGAAACTCTGGGGCCAACGTCCTGACTTTC,CASLRDRRNSGANVLTF
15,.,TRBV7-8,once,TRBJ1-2,TGTGCCAGCAGCTTAGTTCCGACAGTAAACTATGGCTACACCTTC,CASSLVPTVNYGYTF
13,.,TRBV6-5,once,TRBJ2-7,TGTGCCAGCAGCTCCCTTCGTGCGGACGAGCAGTACTTC,CASSSLRADEQYF
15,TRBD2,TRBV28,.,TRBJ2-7,TGTGCCAGCAGTTTATTTCTAGCGGGAGTTTACGAGCAGTACTTC,CASSLFLAGVYEQYF
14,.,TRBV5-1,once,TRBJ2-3,TGCGCCAGCATTGGGGGCAGGGCGGCAGATACGCAGTATTTT,CASIGGRAADTQYF
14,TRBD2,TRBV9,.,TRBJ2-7,TGTGCCAGCAGCCTCCTAGCGGGAGGGTACGAGCAGTACTTC,CASSLLAGGYEQYF
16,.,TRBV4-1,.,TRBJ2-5,TGCGCCAGCAGCCAAAGCCGGGAAATGGTATTCGAGACCCAGTACTTC,CASSQSREMVFETQYF
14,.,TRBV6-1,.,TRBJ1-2,TGTGCCAGCAGTGAGGCAGGGGCCTACTATGGCTACACCTTC,CASSEAGAYYGYTF